This T cell receptor (beta chain) emerged from a study of molecular identifiers for immune sequencing clone quantification (dated by TCRdb to the late 2010s). In the study overall: For a replicate experiment, the RNA from either approximately 20,000 or 100,000 naive CD8 T cells was divided into five aliquots, and four of those aliquots went on to sequencing. The study was a methods study using CD8 T cells to benchmark molecular-identifier clustering-based TCR repertoire sequencing (MIDCIRS) and TCR RNA copy counting.

Libraries of naive CD8 T cells were built from anywhere between about 20,000 and 1,000,000 sorted cells, with 10%, 30% or 50% of the purified RNA used. On a BD FACSAria II, naive CD8 T cells were FACS-sorted as CD8+CD4-CCR7+CD45RA+ and collected into RLT Plus buffer. To test detection sensitivity, Jurkat RNA equivalent to over 8 TCR copies was spiked into samples of about 17,000-1,100,000 naive CD8 T cells. CD8 T cells were enriched with RosetteSep CD8+ T Cell Enrichment Cocktail and Ficoll-Paque, followed by ACK red cell lysis. Libraries were built with PCR. Sequencing was carried out with an Illumina HiSeq 4000. Bulk TCR libraries were prepared as previously described, using TCR primers listed in Table S5. Purification of total RNA was performed with the Qiagen AllPrep DNA/RNA kit. Before any analysis, reads coming from multiple sequencing runs of the same library were combined into one pool. Turning to the authors' computational methods: Reads were retained only if the reads had an exact TCR constant sequence, and the retained reads were trimmed to 150 nt and grouped according to their 12-nt molecular barcodes. Reads inside each barcode group were sub-clustered using a 15% Levenshtein threshold, and a quality-weighted consensus sequence was constructed for each RNA molecule. Non-functional sequences were removed, as were lower-count sequences one edit away from another. On the basis of fitting two negative binomial distributions, barcode sub-clusters with fewer than 20% of the maximum read count were discarded. Clones were called with MiXCR by TCRdb after fastp trimmed the public reads at Q25, and only in-frame beta chains were retained. Each entry is one CDR3 protein sequence, shown with its most common DNA and genes. For this entry, the V and J calls and clone size follow TCRdb and not the study's own pipeline. This sample holds 30,000 to 40,000 distinct CDR3 sequences; about 18% were observed only once. Approximately 1.2% of the sample is held by the ten biggest clonotypes.

CDR1 LNHDA and CDR2 SQIVND are derived from the germline V gene (reference sequence). The CDR3 goes from the cysteine to the phenylalanine over 14 residues. Only the CDR3 DNA stays, 42 bases, in frame from base 1. V lost 6 bases and J lost 4 bases; the stretch between them is 15 bases long. Overall study outcomes, separate from this receptor: About 3.1 recovered TCR RNA copies per cell were obtained by modeling, versus about 9.7 by digital PCR, implying a capture efficiency of 25% to 30%. The naive libraries included spiked-in Jurkat TCR RNA (around 10 copies' worth), and this RNA is not part of the donor repertoire. When barcode sub-clustering was omitted, TCR diversity was inflated by chimeric consensus sequences, with chimeras reaching as high as 47%. Highly expanded clone sizes could be underestimated if identical TCR molecules share a barcode. In CMV-specific effector cells, over 98% of molecules were held by clones above 20 RNA copies, whereas under 1% of molecules were held by such clones in naive cells. Even against a background of about a million naive CD8 T cells, spiked-in Jurkat TCR RNA amounting to a single cell's worth was reported to be detectable.

This clonotype has a count of ten or more. What antigen it recognizes has not been identified. Per-base quality was not reported, and no clone a single base away is much larger than it. The sample consisted of naive CD8+ T cells from blood, with Jurkat cell RNA spiked in. In the paper's terms, the cell subset or site label means: FACS-sorted CD8+CD4-CCR7+CD45RA+ naive T cells. The V gene is TRBV19 and the J gene is TRBJ2-5, with no confidently assigned D gene. This sequence was found in a human donor in good health. Some libraries in this study had Jurkat cell RNA spiked in. Here is the DNA: TGTGCCAGTAGCCCGGCCCCAGAAGGAGAGACCCAGTACTTC. This gives the protein CASSPAPEGETQYF.